This TCR beta chain originates from a study of cytomegalovirus exposure and HLA in healthy donors. Overall study results and limits: Presence/absence analysis assumed near-uniform sequencing depth across donors. Sequencing likely generated an artifact that appeared as a cluster of highly shared sequence variants. Overall, about 160 TCR beta chains were annotated as cytomegalovirus-associated.

On this clone: Its antigen is currently unknown. Additional DNA sequences in this sample encode the identical CDR3.

The CDR3 spans 13 residues. Trimming took 5 bases from V and 2 from J, leaving 7 bases between them. In germline, CDR1 is SGHTA, CDR2 FQGNSA. 60 Vbeta and 13 Jbeta primers were used in PCR. Method: immunoSEQ multiplex PCR; TCRdb's copy keeps in-frame clones and lacks some. Counted here are roughly 160,000 clones, roughly 80% occurring once; the ten biggest clones make up about 4.4%. The sequenced sample consisted of PBMCs. The origin of this receptor is a middle-aged man in good health and CMV-seronegative. This chain connects TRBV7-2 to TRBJ1-5; no firm D call. In nucleotides, the CDR3 is TGTGCCAGCAGCGTAAGAGGCAATCAGCCCCAGCATTTT. Amino acid sequence: CASSVRGNQPQHF.